The sequence of this T cell receptor (beta chain) was determined in a study of cytomegalovirus exposure and HLA in healthy donors. General observations from the study: A few CMV-associated chains were confirmed in vitro to be specific for CMV antigens. Reported performance of the classifier showed diagnosis of cytomegalovirus status with high specificity and sensitivity.

To note about this clone: Antigen specificity is unknown.

Repertoires were generated with immunoSEQ multiplex PCR, while TCRdb's copy carries only in-frame clones and drops some. Of about 180,000 clones listed, about 85% are singletons. This CDR3 has 16 amino acids. Trimming left V 0 bases short and J 2 bases short, with 17 bases between. Germline V gives CDR1 GTSNPN, CDR2 SVGIG (reference sequence). The V call is TRBV30, the J call TRBJ2-7, with D possibly being TRBD1 (6 bases). The clonotype comes from a man between 18 and 35 years old in good health and CMV-seropositive. Sequenced input: PBMCs. CDR3 residues: CAWSVTWGTLAYEQYF. CDR3 DNA: TGTGCCTGGAGTGTAACGTGGGGGACACTAGCCTACGAGCAGTACTTC.